This TCR beta chain was observed in a study of T-cell memory formation after mild COVID-19. Study details: TCR clusters largely stayed donor specific.

Each CDR3 protein is one row after TCRdb ran MiXCR on the 5' RACE reads. The repertoire has 450,000 to 650,000 distinct CDR3 sequences, about a fifth of them found once; the top ten carry about 12%. Study conclusions and caveats: Of the contracting clones, CD4+ ones lay mainly in CM and EM, and CD8+ ones in EMRA.

This clonotype was detected a few times. Its antigen is currently unknown. Sequencing was done on a sample of PBMCs or a T cell subset sorted from them (not recorded which). This TCR was sampled from an adult woman who had mild COVID-19 (a few samples of this study predate the infection). Cell type and time point are not known.

The CDR3 DNA reads TGCGCCAGCGGTGCCTCGACGACAGGGTACCAAGAGACCCAGTACTTC. It translates to CASGASTTGYQETQYF. The chain employs TRBV5-1 and TRBJ2-5; 7 nucleotides agree with TRBD1. This CDR3 spans 16 amino acids. Germline V gene sequence: CDR1 SGHRS, CDR2 YFSETQ. J was trimmed by 0 bases and V by 7 bases; bases with no gene match: 12.